This T cell receptor beta chain was documented in a study of shared clonotypes between healthy human individuals. As concerns this clone: The antigen is not known.

The CDR3 has 15 residues. With 4 bases clipped from V and 5 bases from J, the junction kept 4 bases outside the gene matches. Germline CDR1 SGDLS, CDR2 YYNGEE. General study points: Among donors, clonotype sharing was expected to be affected by sequencing depth. On the whole, naive subsets had larger estimated richness than memory subsets had. Non-shared clonotypes were found to have lower generation probabilities than the clonotypes that were shared by all four of the sorted-subset donors.

About 30,000 T cell genomes, or about 0.2 ug DNA, went into the sorted-subset replicate PCRs. The assay was immunoSEQ multiplex PCR, and TCRdb's table has in-frame clones only and misses some. The data contain roughly 2 million clones, just under 95% of them singletons. The naive CD8 subset, CD45RO-negative cells positively selected for CCR7, excluded terminally differentiated effector memory CD45RA+ cells. Sequencing was carried out using naive CD8+ T cells sorted from blood. The rearrangement uses TRBV9 and TRBJ2-1, with TRBD2 matching over 12 bases. The sequence derives from a man younger than 35 in good health. The CDR3 sequence is CASSLTSGGNNEQFF. CDR3 nucleotides: TGTGCCAGCAGCTTGACTAGCGGGGGAAACAATGAGCAGTTCTTC.